Below, 7 T cell receptor beta chains from the same sample are listed, as sequenced in a study of technical replicates of blood from several donors. The assay was immunoSEQ multiplex PCR, and TCRdb's table has in-frame clones only and misses some. The table shows over 85,000 clones, with 90% to 97% occurring only once. Sequencing input: T cells isolated from PBMCs. All receptors derive from a human donor in good health.

The chain recombines TRBV9 with TRBJ2-7, with TRBD2 matching over 7 bases. CDR1 SGDLS and CDR2 YYNGEE come from the germline V gene. Trimming cost V 1 base and J 3 bases; bases outside gene matches: 7. CDR3 length: 15 amino acids. CDR3 residues: CASSVSGGTNYEQYF. The CDR3 nucleotides read TGTGCCAGCAGCGTATCGGGAGGAACTAACTACGAGCAGTACTTC. Combining the CDR3 with reference TRBV9 and TRBJ2-7 gives the whole variable domain DSGVTQTPKHLITATGQRVTLRCSPRSGDLSVYWYQQSLDQGLQFLIQYYNGEERAKGNILERFSAQQFPDLHSELNLSSLELGDSALYFCASSVSGGTNYEQYFGPGTRLTVT.

The chain employs TRBV30 and TRBJ2-1, with TRBD2 matching 14 bases. The CDR3 length is 16 residues. V gave up 3 bases and J gave up 0 bases; unmatched junction bases: 1. Germline V gene lookup returns CDR1 GTSNPN and CDR2 SVGIG (reference sequence). CDR3 bases: TGTGCCTGGAGGGGGACTAGCGGGAGCTCCTACAATGAGCAGTTCTTC. Translating it yields CAWRGTSGSSYNEQFF.

This clone was seen just once. The chain links TRBV27 to TRBJ2-3; 7 positions match TRBD2. CDR3 length: 17 amino acids. The V gene's germline CDR1 is MNHEY and CDR2 SMNVEV (reference sequence). V trimming: 0 bases; J trimming: 4 bases; junction bases outside the gene matches: 10. The CDR3 spells CASSLSSRELFADTQYF. CDR3 nucleotide sequence: TGTGCCAGCAGTTTATCTTCGCGGGAGTTATTCGCAGATACGCAGTATTTT.

The chain couples TRBV27 to TRBJ2-7; D unresolved. The ends were cut back, 3 bases at V and 7 bases at J, with 10 bases in the middle. This CDR3 region has 12 residues. The V gene's germline CDR1 is MNHEY and CDR2 SMNVEV (reference sequence). The CDR3 sequence is CASSLGVGEQYF. The CDR3 DNA is TGTGCCAGCAGTTTGGGCGTAGGAGAGCAGTACTTC.

V and J are TRBV11-2 and TRBJ2-7; tentative D call: TRBD2 (6 bases). The CDR3 sequence is 13 residues long. The germline V gene has CDR1 SGHAT and CDR2 FQNNGV. Trimming pared 2 bases from V and 4 bases from J, leaving 9 bases between. The CDR3 region has the DNA TGTGCCAGCAGCTTAAAGGAGGGGTACGAGCAGTACTTC. Amino acids: CASSLKEGYEQYF.

The chain is built from TRBV15 and TRBJ1-5; D not certain. Trimming removed 2 bases at V and 4 bases at J, with 3 bases between. Germline V CDR1 and CDR2: LNHNV, YYDKDF (reference sequence). The CDR3 totals 12 residues. In DNA, the CDR3 is TGTGCCACCAGCAGATCGAATCAGCCCCAGCATTTT. Translated, it gives CATSRSNQPQHF.

The CDR3 loop is CAISVTTGTGTYNEQFF. In DNA form, the CDR3 reads TGTGCCATCAGTGTTACCACCGGGACAGGGACCTACAATGAGCAGTTCTTC. This sequence joins TRBV10-3 and TRBJ2-1; 9 positions match TRBD1. The CDR3 has 17 residues. From germline, CDR1 is ENHRY and CDR2 SYGVKD. The V segment lost 4 bases and the J segment 2 bases; nucleotides outside the gene matches: 9.